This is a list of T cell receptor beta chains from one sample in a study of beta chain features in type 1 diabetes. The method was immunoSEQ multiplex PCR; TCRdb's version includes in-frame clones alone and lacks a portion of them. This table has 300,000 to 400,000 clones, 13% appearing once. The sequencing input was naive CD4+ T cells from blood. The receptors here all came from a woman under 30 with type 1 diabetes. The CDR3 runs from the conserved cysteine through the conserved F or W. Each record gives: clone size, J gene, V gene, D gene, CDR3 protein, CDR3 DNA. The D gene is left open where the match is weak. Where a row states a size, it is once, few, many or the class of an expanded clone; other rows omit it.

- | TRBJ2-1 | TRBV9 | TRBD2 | CASSRVLAGYNEQFF | TGTGCCAGCAGCCGTGTACTAGCGGGATACAATGAGCAGTTCTTC
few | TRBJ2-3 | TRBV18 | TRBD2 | CASSQTSGISTDTQYF | TGTGCCAGCTCACAGACTAGCGGGATTAGCACAGATACGCAGTATTTT
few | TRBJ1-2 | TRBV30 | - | CAWSVGLGGYTF | TGTGCCTGGAGTGTAGGTCTCGGGGGCTACACCTTC
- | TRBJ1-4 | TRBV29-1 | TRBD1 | CSVEVDRGREKLFF | TGCAGCGTTGAAGTGGACAGGGGTAGGGAAAAACTGTTTTTT
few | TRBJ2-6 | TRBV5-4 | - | CASSLGRGSGANVLTF | TGTGCCAGCAGCTTGGGTAGAGGGTCTGGGGCCAACGTCCTGACTTTC
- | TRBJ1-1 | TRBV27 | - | CASGLGVGAFF | TGTGCCAGCGGCCTGGGAGTGGGAGCTTTCTTT
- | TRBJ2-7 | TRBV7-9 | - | CASRTDSSYEQYF | TGTGCCAGCAGAACTGACAGCTCCTACGAGCAGTACTTC
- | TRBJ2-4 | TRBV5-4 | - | CASSSDRWDIQYF | TGTGCCAGCAGCTCGGACAGATGGGACATTCAGTACTTC
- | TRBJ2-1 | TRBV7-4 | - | CASSLQLVDEQFF | TGTGCCAGCAGCTTGCAGCTAGTCGATGAGCAGTTCTTC
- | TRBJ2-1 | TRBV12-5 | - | CASGLVRGEQFF | TGTGCTAGTGGTTTAGTGCGAGGTGAGCAGTTCTTC
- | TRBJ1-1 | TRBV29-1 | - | CSGQGHMNTEAFF | TGCAGCGGACAAGGACATATGAACACTGAAGCTTTCTTT
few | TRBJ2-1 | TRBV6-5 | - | CASSTPRMANEQFF | TGTGCCAGCAGTACCCCGCGGATGGCCAATGAGCAGTTCTTC
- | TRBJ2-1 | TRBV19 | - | CASSIGLRLINNEQFF | TGTGCCAGTAGTATAGGCCTCCGACTTATAAACAATGAGCAGTTCTTC
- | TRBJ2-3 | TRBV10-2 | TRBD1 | CASSERGQRTDTQYF | TGCGCCAGCAGTGAAAGGGGACAGCGCACAGATACGCAGTATTTT
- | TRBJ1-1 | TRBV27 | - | CASYPRGQNTEAFF | TGTGCCAGTTACCCGCGGGGGCAGAACACTGAAGCTTTCTTT
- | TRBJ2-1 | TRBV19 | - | CASSIDPGGDNEQFF | TGTGCCAGTAGTATAGACCCCGGCGGAGACAATGAGCAGTTCTTC
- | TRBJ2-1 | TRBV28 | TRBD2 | CASSPAGGSYNEQFF | TGTGCCAGCAGCCCAGCGGGAGGCTCCTACAATGAGCAGTTCTTC
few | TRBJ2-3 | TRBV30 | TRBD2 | CAWSVTSGYTDTQYF | TGTGCCTGGAGTGTCACTAGCGGGTACACAGATACGCAGTATTTT
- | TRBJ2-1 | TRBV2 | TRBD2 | CASSPLAGGNFRNEQFF | TGTGCCAGCAGTCCCCTGGCGGGAGGGAATTTTAGAAATGAGCAGTTCTTC
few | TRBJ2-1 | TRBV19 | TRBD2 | CASSILGTSGKDEQFF | TGTGCCAGTAGTATTCTTGGGACTAGCGGGAAGGATGAGCAGTTCTTC
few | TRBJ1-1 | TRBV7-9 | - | CASSLSGGLWAFF | TGTGCCAGCAGCTTAAGCGGCGGCCTCTGGGCTTTCTTT
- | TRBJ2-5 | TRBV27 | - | CASSFGAAQETQYF | TGTGCCAGCAGTTTCGGTGCCGCCCAAGAGACCCAGTACTTC
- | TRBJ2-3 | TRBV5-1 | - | CASSLQGTDTQYF | TGCGCCAGCAGCTTGCAGGGGACAGATACGCAGTATTTT
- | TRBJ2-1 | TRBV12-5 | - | CASVQDLYNEQFF | TGTGCTAGTGTTCAGGACTTGTACAATGAGCAGTTCTTC
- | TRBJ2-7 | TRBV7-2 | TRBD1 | CASSLRQGAIYEQYF | TGTGCCAGCAGCCTCCGACAGGGGGCGATCTACGAGCAGTACTTC
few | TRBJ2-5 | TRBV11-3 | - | CASSYQGQETQYF | TGTGCCAGCAGCTACCAGGGGCAAGAGACCCAGTACTTC